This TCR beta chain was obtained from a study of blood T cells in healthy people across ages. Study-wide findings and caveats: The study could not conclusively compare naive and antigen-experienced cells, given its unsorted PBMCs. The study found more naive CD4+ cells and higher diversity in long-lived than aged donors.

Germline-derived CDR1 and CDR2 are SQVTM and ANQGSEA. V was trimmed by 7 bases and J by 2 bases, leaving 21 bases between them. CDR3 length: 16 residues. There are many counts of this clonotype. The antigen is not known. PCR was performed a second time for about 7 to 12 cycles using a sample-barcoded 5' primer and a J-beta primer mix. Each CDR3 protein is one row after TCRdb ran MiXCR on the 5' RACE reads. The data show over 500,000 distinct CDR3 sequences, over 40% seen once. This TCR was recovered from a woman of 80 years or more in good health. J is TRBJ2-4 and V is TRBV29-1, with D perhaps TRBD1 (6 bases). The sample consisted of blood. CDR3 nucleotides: TGCAGCGCCACACGTTTAGGGGGAGAGACCAAAAACATTCAGTACTTC. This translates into CSATRLGGETKNIQYF.